Below, 7 T cell receptor beta chains from the same sample are listed, as sequenced in a study of blood T cell repertoires in COVID-19. The table came from immunoSEQ multiplex PCR; TCRdb's copy has only in-frame clones and leaves some out. The sample has around 190,000 clones, approximately 85% seen once; the top ten hold about 9.4%. Sample: PBMCs or T cells enriched from blood (not recorded which). The receptor source for this set is a woman aged 18-29 years who had recovered from COVID-19.

The chain joins TRBV2 to TRBJ2-7, with a tentative D call TRBD1 (6 bases). The CDR3 extends over 15 amino acids. V was cut by 3 bases and J by 2 bases, with 14 bases left in between. The germline gives CDR1 SNHLY, CDR2 FYNNEI. As DNA, the CDR3 is TGTGCCAGCAGTGAGGGGTTCGGGACAACCTACGAGCAGTACTTC. Protein: CASSEGFGTTYEQYF.

V and J are TRBV10-3 and TRBJ1-1, with 10 bases matching TRBD1. The CDR3 length is 17 residues. Germline V CDR1 and CDR2: ENHRY, SYGVKD. V trimming: 0 bases; J trimming: 4 bases; junction bases outside the gene matches: 8. The CDR3: CAISESGQGLLGTEAFF. As DNA, the CDR3 is TGTGCCATCAGTGAGTCGGGACAGGGGCTGCTAGGCACTGAAGCTTTCTTT.

This clone was recorded a few times. The CDR3, as DNA: TGTGCCATCAACAGGGGCGGCTCTCAACACACCTTC. Amino acids: CAINRGGSQHTF. The rearrangement joins TRBV10-3 to TRBJ1-2, with TRBD1 identical over 7 bases. The length of the CDR3 is 12 residues. The trim removed 7 bases at V and 12 bases at J, leaving 11 bases unmatched. CDR1 ENHRY and CDR2 SYGVKD come from the germline V gene.

The chain combines TRBV6-5 with TRBJ2-6; possible D gene TRBD2, 6 bases. Trimming pared 4 bases from V and 4 bases from J, leaving 11 bases between. Looked up from germline, CDR1 is MNHEY and CDR2 is SVGAGI. The CDR3 sequence is 15 residues long. CDR3 loop: CASSSGSPGANVLTF. The DNA for the CDR3 is TGTGCCAGCAGTTCCGGGAGTCCGGGGGCCAACGTCCTGACTTTC.

The chain recombines TRBV28 with TRBJ1-5; maybe TRBD1 (5 bases). This CDR3 comprises 15 residues. Germline-derived CDR1 and CDR2 are MDHEN and SYDVKM. V lost 3 bases and J lost 4, with 13 bases in between. The CDR3 reads CASSLGGKGNQPQHF. The DNA of the CDR3 is TGTGCCAGCAGTTTGGGGGGAAAGGGGAATCAGCCCCAGCATTTT.

Here the CDR3 DNA reads TGTGCCAGCAGCTTGGGTACAGGGAGTGGCGAGACCCAGTACTTC. Translated, it gives CASSLGTGSGETQYF. The V call is TRBV5-5, the J call TRBJ2-5; a weak D match, TRBD1 (6 bases). Between the trimmed V and J ends, which lost 0 bases and 5 bases, there was a span of 14 bases. The CDR3 extends over 15 amino acids. In germline, CDR1 is SGHKS, CDR2 YYEKEE (reference sequence).

This clone was detected once. The chain links TRBV29-1 to TRBJ1-5; D is unclear. This CDR3 comprises 13 residues. Germline-derived CDR1 and CDR2 are SQVTM and ANQGSEA. Trimming removed 4 bases from V and 5 bases from J, with 12 bases in between. This CDR3 is CSVAGGEDQPQHF. CDR3 sequence (DNA): TGCAGCGTTGCTGGTGGGGAGGATCAGCCCCAGCATTTT.